These T cell receptor beta chains were read from a single sample in a study of Graves' ophthalmopathy and Graves' hyperthyroidism. TCRdb itself ran the multiplex PCR reads through MiXCR, one entry per CDR3 protein. Of about 14,000 distinct CDR3 sequences listed, around 50% were seen once; the top ten hold about 46%. Sequencing input: peripheral blood. The receptors were gathered from a woman in her twenties or thirties with Graves' ophthalmopathy. Each CDR3 is given with its conserved first and last residue. The D gene is left open where the match is weak. Expanded clones are given a class, and other clones once, few, many or no size at all.

clone size	D gene	V gene	J gene	CDR3 DNA	CDR3 protein
-	-	TRBV9	TRBJ1-4	TGTGCCAGCAGCGCCAGGGACGGAGATCTTGCAACTAATGAAAAACTGTTTTTT	CASSARDGDLATNEKLFF
-	TRBD2	TRBV12-3/TRBV12-4	TRBJ2-1	TGTGCCAGCACCACTAGCGGGAGTTCGAAGGATGAGCAGTTCTTC	CASTTSGSSKDEQFF
-	-	TRBV2	TRBJ2-5	TGTGCCAGCAGGGGGTCGAGACAAGAGACCCAGTACTTC	CASRGSRQETQYF
many	-	TRBV24-1	TRBJ2-7	TGTGCCACCAGTCTCGGAAACGGCGAGCAGTACTTC	CATSLGNGEQYF
-	TRBD1	TRBV29-1	TRBJ1-1	TGCAGCGTTAACAGGGGGACTTTGAACACTGAAGCTTTCTTT	CSVNRGTLNTEAFF
many	-	TRBV19	TRBJ2-7	TGTGCCAGTAGTGCGGACTCCTCCTACGAGCAGTACTTC	CASSADSSYEQYF
few	-	TRBV9	TRBJ2-1	TGTGCCAGCAGCGGGATCGGGAGCGCAAGATACAATGAGCAGTTCTTC	CASSGIGSARYNEQFF
-	TRBD1	TRBV20-1	TRBJ2-7	TGCAGTGCCCGGGACAGGGGGGATCGGGAGCAGTACTTC	CSARDRGDREQYF
few	-	TRBV2	TRBJ2-1	TGTGCCGGCAGTGAAGCGCCTCGCGGGTACAATGAGCAGTTCTTC	CAGSEAPRGYNEQFF
few	-	TRBV7-2	TRBJ2-1	TGTGCCAGCAGCTCCAGACAGGGACTGCGGGGCAATGAGCAGTTCTTC	CASSSRQGLRGNEQFF
many	-	TRBV20-1	TRBJ2-3	TGCAGTGCCAGCAGGGGCACAGATACGCAGTATTTT	CSASRGTDTQYF
-	-	TRBV5-1	TRBJ2-5	TGCGCCAGCAGCTTGGGGGCAGCGCAAGAGACCCAGTACTTC	CASSLGAAQETQYF
many	-	TRBV29-1	TRBJ2-5	TGCAGCGTGACTCCCGAGAGGTACCAAGAGACCCAGTACTTC	CSVTPERYQETQYF
few	-	TRBV13	TRBJ2-3	TGTGCCAGCAGTTTGGCGCAATACGGCACAGATACGCAGTATTTT	CASSLAQYGTDTQYF
many	-	TRBV10-3	TRBJ2-3	TGTGCCATCAGTGAACGGGCTAACACAGATACGCAGTATTTT	CAISERANTDTQYF
-	-	TRBV2	TRBJ1-2	TGTGCCAGCACCGGGGGCGGAAACTATGGCTACACCTTC	CASTGGGNYGYTF
-	TRBD2	TRBV19	TRBJ2-7	TGTGCCAGTAGTTCCGGGACTAGCGGCTACGAGCAGTACTTC	CASSSGTSGYEQYF
-	-	TRBV5-1	TRBJ2-5	TGCGCCAGCAGCTTGTCCCGGGACGGGGCCCAGTACTTC	CASSLSRDGAQYF
few	TRBD2	TRBV5-1	TRBJ2-1	TGCGCCAGCAGCGTTGGGACTAGCGGTTACAATGAGCAGTTCTTC	CASSVGTSGYNEQFF
once	-	TRBV7-9	TRBJ2-3	TGTGCCAGCAGCTTATGGGACTGGATTCGAAGCACAGATACGCAGTATTTT	CASSLWDWIRSTDTQYF
-	TRBD1	TRBV29-1	TRBJ1-2	TGCAGCGTCTGGACAGGGCTAAGCTATGGCTACACCTTC	CSVWTGLSYGYTF
-	TRBD2	TRBV24-1	TRBJ2-1	TGTGCCACCAGTGACCCTAGCGGGGGAGAATACAATGAGCAGTTCTTC	CATSDPSGGEYNEQFF
-	-	TRBV7-8	TRBJ2-7	TGTGCCAGCAGCCTTTATGACAGATTCTACGAGCAGTACTTC	CASSLYDRFYEQYF
few	TRBD1	TRBV29-1	TRBJ2-7	TGCAGCGCCGGACATACGGACAGGGTCCACGAGCAGTACTTC	CSAGHTDRVHEQYF
-	-	TRBV2	TRBJ2-2	TGTGCCAGCAGTGGGATTCTAGCAAGGGGCACCGGGGAGCTGTTTTTT	CASSGILARGTGELFF
-	-	TRBV7-2	TRBJ2-7	TGTGCCAGCAGCCCAACCAGATCGGGGGCCTACGAGCAGTACTTC	CASSPTRSGAYEQYF
once	TRBD2	TRBV6-6	TRBJ2-7	TGTGCCAGCAGGCAAGCGGGAGGGCTGTACGAGCAGTACTTC	CASRQAGGLYEQYF
-	TRBD1	TRBV2	TRBJ1-4	TGTGCCAGCAGTGGACGGACAGGGGTACGAACTAATGAAAAACTGTTTTTT	CASSGRTGVRTNEKLFF
-	-	TRBV5-6	TRBJ2-7	TGTGCCAGCAGCTTGCAGGGGGACTGGAACGAGCAGTACTTC	CASSLQGDWNEQYF
-	-	TRBV7-3	TRBJ1-1	TGTGCCAGCAGGCCTAGGGGGGGGGGGAACACTGAAGCTTTCTTT	CASRPRGGGNTEAFF
medium-sized	TRBD2	TRBV20-1	TRBJ2-1	TGCAGTGCTGCGTTAACTAGCGGGAGGACCTACAATGAGCAGTTCTTC	CSAALTSGRTYNEQFF
-	-	TRBV5-8	TRBJ2-2	TGCGCCAGCAGCTGGCCCTTGACTAGGGTGGCCGGGGAGCTGGTTTTT	CASSWPLTRVAGELVF
few	-	TRBV20-1	TRBJ1-2	TGCAGTGCTCGAGGGAGGAACTATGGCTACACCTTC	CSARGRNYGYTF
-	-	TRBV20-1	TRBJ2-3	TGCAGTGCTAGGGACAGTAACACAGATACGCAGTATTTT	CSARDSNTDTQYF
-	-	TRBV6-1	TRBJ2-7	TGTGCCAGTTCTAGGGCAGGGCCCTACGAGCAGTACTTC	CASSRAGPYEQYF
-	TRBD2	TRBV20-1	TRBJ2-3	TGCAGTGCTAGGGCCCTGGGACTAGCGGGAGACACAGATACGCAGTATTTT	CSARALGLAGDTDTQYF
once	TRBD2	TRBV7-2	TRBJ2-2	TGTGCCAGCAGCTTAGTTAGCGGGAGGGCTTCGGGGGAGCTGTTTTTT	CASSLVSGRASGELFF
-	-	TRBV7-8	TRBJ2-3	TGTGCCAGCAGCTTACTAGGGCCCACAGATACGCGGTATTTT	CASSLLGPTDTRYF
-	TRBD1	TRBV5-1	TRBJ2-1	TGCGCCAGCAGCGAAGGGACAGGGGACAATGAGCAGTTCTTC	CASSEGTGDNEQFF
-	TRBD2	TRBV25-1	TRBJ2-2	TGTGCCAGCAGCCAAGAGACTAGCGGGACCATGAACACCGGGGAGCTGTTTTTT	CASSQETSGTMNTGELFF
-	-	TRBV6-5	TRBJ2-7	TGTGCCAGCAGTCTGAACTACGAGCAGTACTTC	CASSLNYEQYF
-	-	TRBV24-1	TRBJ2-1	TGTGCCACCAGTGCTCCTAATCTCTATGAGCAGTTCTTC	CATSAPNLYEQFF